This TCR beta chain appears in the sequencing data of a study of blood T cell repertoires in COVID-19. Sequencing was performed with immunoSEQ multiplex PCR; in TCRdb, only in-frame clones are kept and a portion is missing. The sample lists more than 150,000 clones, over 80% seen once, with around 6.1% in the top ten. The material sequenced was peripheral blood. This TCR derives from a middle-aged woman with acute or convalescent COVID-19.

CDR3 loop: CATSAAGVGLDEQFF. The CDR3 DNA reads TGTGCCACCAGTGCAGCGGGAGTGGGCCTCGATGAGCAGTTCTTC. V and J are TRBV24-1 and TRBJ2-1; 8 bases are shared with TRBD2. Germline CDR1 KGHDR, CDR2 SFDVKD. V dropped 5 bases and J dropped 8; count of bases not matched to a gene: 10. The CDR3 has 15 residues.